The clone carrying this T cell receptor (beta chain) occurred a few times. This sample was taken from a study of blood T cell repertoires in COVID-19. Background on the study: In each case, the material was cDNA or gDNA derived from T cells, B-cell-depleted T cells, or PBMCs.

Authors' analysis steps: Estimated nucleated cell counts came from reference gene primer amplification. The data were produced by immunoSEQ multiplex PCR, yet TCRdb's version contains in-frame clones alone and is incomplete. V and J calls and clone size are as listed in that table; D and trimming were resolved from the DNA. The sample carries about 68,000 clones, about four fifths recorded once. This CDR3 is 13 amino acids long. Trimming cost V 4 bases and J 8 bases; bases outside gene matches: 5. Germline V gene sequence: CDR1 SGHRS, CDR2 YFSETQ. Sequencing used peripheral blood. This sequence joins TRBV5-1 and TRBJ1-2; TRBD1 matches 10 bases. The clonotype originates from a woman aged 60 to 75 with acute or convalescent COVID-19. As DNA, the CDR3 is TGCGCCAGCAGCGCCGGACAGGGGGAGGGCTACACCTTC. It translates to CASSAGQGEGYTF.